This entry is about one T cell receptor beta chain. The J segment lost 3 bases and the V segment lost 5 bases, leaving 12 bases of the junction unmatched. In germline, CDR1 is MRHNA, CDR2 SNTAGT. The CDR3 has 16 residues. This record belongs to a study of cytomegalovirus exposure and HLA in healthy donors. With 60 Vbeta and 13 Jbeta primers, the PCR was carried out. Profiled with immunoSEQ multiplex PCR; TCRdb holds only in-frame clones, not every one. This table has around 40,000 clones, roughly 90% appearing once. This TCR came from a woman aged 40 to 50 in good health and CMV-seropositive. Sequencing input: PBMCs. This chain connects TRBV6-4 to TRBJ2-7, with 8 nucleotides matching TRBD1. DNA of the CDR3: TGTGCCAGCAGTCCTAAGGCAGGGGGCCTCTACTACGAGCAGTACTTC. Translated: CASSPKAGGLYYEQYF.